This record covers a single TCR beta chain. Its antigen is unknown. Amplification used 60 Vbeta primers and 13 Jbeta primers. Clones were read by immunoSEQ multiplex PCR, and TCRdb kept only the in-frame ones, dropping some. The sample includes over 45,000 clones. This record comes from a study of cytomegalovirus exposure and HLA in healthy donors. Study-wide results and limits: Cytomegalovirus association was listed for 164 TCR beta chains.

The CDR3 contains 14 residues. The germline V gene has CDR1 SGHRS and CDR2 YFSETQ. The V gene lost 4 bases and the J gene lost 0 bases, with 9 bases spanning the gap. Material: PBMCs. V is TRBV5-1 and J is TRBJ2-3; TRBD2 might be the D (5 bases). The sequence came from a woman aged 18-29 years in good health and CMV-seronegative. The CDR3 sequence is CASSPEDSTDTQYF. In DNA, the CDR3 is TGCGCCAGCAGCCCGGAGGATAGCACAGATACGCAGTATTTT.